This T cell receptor beta chain came from a study of blood T cell repertoires in COVID-19. Background on the study: Sites across the United States, Italy and Spain contributed samples from acute and convalescent COVID-19. T cells, B-cell-depleted T cells, or PBMCs provided the cDNA or gDNA that served as material.

Trimming removed 1 base from V and 5 bases from J, with 11 bases in between. The CDR3 has 13 residues. Germline V gene sequence: CDR1 GTSNPN, CDR2 SVGIG (reference sequence). Original data processing: Reference gene primer amplification yielded estimated nucleated cell counts. Sequencing was performed with immunoSEQ multiplex PCR; in TCRdb, only in-frame clones are kept and a portion is missing. The DNA was the basis for D and trimming; V, J and clone size are from that table. Of 150,000 to 200,000 clones in the sample, about 93% were seen once. V and J are TRBV30 and TRBJ1-1; D remains unclear. The TCR was taken from a woman aged 45-65 years with acute or convalescent COVID-19. The sample consisted of peripheral blood. The CDR3 DNA follows: TGTGCCTGGAGTGGGGAGGGTCGGACTGAAGCTTTCTTT. Protein: CAWSGEGRTEAFF. The complete variable domain, with remaining parts taken from reference TRBV30 and TRBJ1-1, reads SQTIHQWPATLVQPVGSPLSLECTVEGTSNPNLYWYRQAAGRGLQLLFYSVGIGQISSEVPQNLSASRPQDRQFILSSKKLLLSDSGFYLCAWSGEGRTEAFFGQGTRLTVV.